This T cell receptor (beta chain) was captured by sequencing in a study of control samples from healthy donors and cancer patients. This CDR3 contains 13 residues. CDR1 and CDR2 (germline): WNHNN, SYGVQD (reference sequence). V was clipped by 7 bases and J by 5 bases, with 12 bases between them. This clone has just one count. Sequenced by immunoSEQ multiplex PCR; TCRdb stores in-frame clones only, minus some. The top ten clones hold approximately 20% of a sample with approximately 94,000 clones, about 90% of them seen once. The material sequenced was blood. This clonotype originated in a woman aged 50 to 60 in good health. The chain uses TRBV10-1 and TRBJ2-1; TRBD1 or TRBD2 may be the D gene (5 bases each). The CDR3 spells CASNPGTNNEQFF. The CDR3 region has the DNA TGCGCCAGCAACCCCGGGACGAACAATGAGCAGTTCTTC.